This T cell receptor (beta chain) was sequenced for a study of OX40 agonist ivuxolimab in advanced cancers. In the study overall: Of mixed ages from about 23 to 90 and averaging about 60 years, the group was about 80% male.

Whole-study results and caveats: With doses of 0.1-3.0 mg/kg, partial responders showed among the lowest clonal expansion. Also present in some nonresponders was a low level of normalized T-cell clonal expansion. With doses of 0.1 to 3.0 mg/kg, CD4+ and CD8+ blood T cells had undergone clonal expansion by week 6.

The CDR3 is 12 amino acids. The V gene's germline CDR1 is SNHLY and CDR2 FYNNEI. V was cut by 1 base and J by 6 bases, with 6 bases left in between. Clones were read by immunoSEQ multiplex PCR, and TCRdb kept only the in-frame ones, dropping some. Among 20,000 or so clones listed, 84% were seen once. About this clone: Its antigen is unknown.

J is TRBJ1-1 and V is TRBV2; no firm D call. Sequencing used CD4+ or CD8+ T cells sorted from blood, obtained in a trial of the OX40 agonist ivuxolimab. The sequence derives from an adult with an advanced solid tumor such as melanoma, head and neck, liver or kidney cancer. The CDR3 bases are TGTGCCAGCAGTGAAGATCGAGCTGAAGCTTTCTTT. Translation: CASSEDRAEAFF. Full variable domain (outside the CDR3, taken from reference TRBV2 and TRBJ1-1): EPEVTQTPSHQVTQMGQEVILRCVPISNHLYFYWYRQILGQKVEFLVSFYNNEISEKSEIFDDQFSVERPDGSNFTLKIRSTKLEDSAMYFCASSEDRAEAFFGQGTRLTVV.